The next 32 T cell receptor beta chains were all read from a single sample in a study of cytomegalovirus exposure and HLA in healthy donors. In the PCR, 60 Vbeta and 13 Jbeta primers were used. Only in-frame clones appear in the TCRdb table, and some are missing; sequencing was by immunoSEQ multiplex PCR. The sample holds roughly 190,000 clones, 81% seen once. The source material was PBMCs. Receptor source: a man between 40 and 49 years old in good health and CMV-seropositive.

CDR3 in DNA: TGTGCCAGCAGCCGCGACAGGGGTATGAACACTGAAGCTTTCTTT. Amino acid sequence: CASSRDRGMNTEAFF. The chain combines TRBV7-6 with TRBJ1-1, with TRBD1 matching over 8 bases. V lost 5 bases, J lost 0 bases, and 5 bases stayed unmatched. The CDR3 is 15 residues long. Per the germline V gene, CDR1 is SGHVS and CDR2 is FNYEAQ.

The gene calls are TRBV27 and TRBJ1-6; D is undetermined. Trimming cost V 5 bases and J 0 bases, with 11 bases left between them. Germline CDR1 is MNHEY and CDR2 is SMNVEV (reference sequence). The CDR3 runs to 16 residues. The CDR3 DNA reads TGTGCCAGCAGTACCCGTGGGAGCTCCTATAATTCACCCCTCCACTTT. It yields the protein CASSTRGSSYNSPLHF.

This clone was seen a handful of times. The rearrangement uses TRBV5-1 and TRBJ2-5, with 7 positions matching TRBD1. V dropped 3 bases and J dropped 5; count of bases not matched to a gene: 13. The CDR3 covers 16 residues. Germline values: CDR1 SGHRS, CDR2 YFSETQ. DNA of the CDR3: TGCGCCAGCAGCTCACCGGGACAGATGACCGCGGAGACCCAGTACTTC. Amino acids: CASSSPGQMTAETQYF.

This clone was seen only once. The chain employs TRBV5-1 and TRBJ1-1; 8 bases line up with TRBD1. This CDR3 has 13 residues. Germline CDR1 SGHRS, CDR2 YFSETQ. J was trimmed by 11 bases and V by 2 bases; bases with no gene match: 8. CDR3 coding DNA: TGCGCCAGCAGCTTCCTCAGGGGGCGCGACGCTTTCTTT. Translation: CASSFLRGRDAFF. Complete variable domain (other parts from reference TRBV5-1 and TRBJ1-1): KAGVTQTPRYLIKTRGQQVTLSCSPISGHRSVSWYQQTPGQGLQFLFEYFSETQRNKGNFPGRFSGRQFSNSRSEMNVSTLELGDSALYLCASSFLRGRDAFFGQGTRLTVV.

V is TRBV29-1 and J is TRBJ2-1, with 9 nucleotides matching TRBD2. The CDR3 contains 14 residues. CDR1 is SQVTM, CDR2 ANQGSEA, per germline. V lost 6 bases to trimming and J lost 9 bases; unmatched junction nucleotides: 12. The CDR3 DNA follows: TGCAGCGTAGTTAGCGGGAGTCTGTTGGGTGAGCAGTTCTTC. It is translated as CSVVSGSLLGEQFF.

The rearrangement links TRBV5-1 to TRBJ1-6, with 8 bases identical to TRBD1. Per germline, CDR1 SGHRS and CDR2 YFSETQ. Losses at the gene ends were 3 bases for V and 14 bases for J; bases not matched to a gene: 10. This CDR3 is built from 14 residues. The CDR3 DNA reads as TGCGCCAGCAGCTCGGGACAGGATCCTGGGACCCTCCACTTT. It codes for CASSSGQDPGTLHF. The whole variable domain, remainder taken from reference TRBV5-1 and TRBJ1-6, is KAGVTQTPRYLIKTRGQQVTLSCSPISGHRSVSWYQQTPGQGLQFLFEYFSETQRNKGNFPGRFSGRQFSNSRSEMNVSTLELGDSALYLCASSSGQDPGTLHFGNGTRLTVT.

The gene calls are TRBV5-4 and TRBJ2-7; 11 nucleotides align to TRBD1. This CDR3 comprises 17 residues. Germline assignment: CDR1 SGHNT and CDR2 YYREEE (reference sequence). J was trimmed by 6 bases and V by 4 bases; bases with no gene match: 15. The CDR3 nucleotides read TGTGCCAGCAGCCCGAAAAGGACAGGGGGCGCAAAGAGCGAGCAGTACTTC. Translating it yields CASSPKRTGGAKSEQYF.

This chain uses TRBV5-1 with TRBJ1-2; D is possibly TRBD1 (6 bases). The germline CDR1 and CDR2 sequences are SGHRS and YFSETQ. CDR3 length equals 15 residues. Trimming removed 0 bases from V and 2 bases from J, with 11 bases in between. CDR3 bases: TGCGCCAGCAGCTTGGAAGGGACAAACAACTATGGCTACACCTTC. It yields the protein CASSLEGTNNYGYTF.

The V call is TRBV4-1, the J call TRBJ2-5; 11 bases match TRBD2. Trimming at V came to 2 bases and at J to 2 bases, leaving 7 bases not matched to a gene. This CDR3 has 17 amino acids. Germline loops: CDR1 MGHRA, CDR2 YSYEKL. In DNA form, the CDR3 reads TGCGCCAGCAGCCAATTACTAGCGGGGGAGCAACAAGAGACCCAGTACTTC. As protein: CASSQLLAGEQQETQYF.

The count of this clone is one. V usage is TRBV28 and J usage is TRBJ2-3; the D gene is possibly TRBD1 (5 bases). The CDR3 consists of 18 residues. Trimming stripped 5 bases from V and 0 bases from J, with 21 bases between. CDR1 is MDHEN, CDR2 SYDVKM, per germline. The DNA of the CDR3 is TGTGCCAGCAGTCCCCCCTTTTGGGCAGGGCCTAGCACAGATACGCAGTATTTT. Residues: CASSPPFWAGPSTDTQYF.

The chain employs TRBV6-1 and TRBJ2-1; TRBD2 aligns across 10 bases. V gave up 3 bases and J gave up 4 bases; unmatched junction bases: 6. The germline CDR1 and CDR2 sequences are MNHNS and SASEGT. The CDR3 has 16 amino acids. The CDR3 DNA is TGTGCCAGCAGTGACTTCCTAGCGGGGGTTTACAATGAGCAGTTCTTC. This translates into CASSDFLAGVYNEQFF.

This chain's CDR3 is CASTSPQSYGYTF. As DNA, the CDR3 is TGTGCCAGCACCTCTCCCCAGTCCTATGGCTACACCTTC. This chain links TRBV27 with TRBJ1-2; D unclear. Germline CDR1 is MNHEY and CDR2 is SMNVEV (reference sequence). Trimming removed 7 bases from V and 4 bases from J, with 13 bases in between. The CDR3 runs to 13 residues.

The J gene is TRBJ2-1, the V gene TRBV29-1; the match to TRBD2 covers 8 bases. V shed 4 bases, J shed 3 bases, and the junction held 2 bases outside the gene matches. Germline loops: CDR1 SQVTM, CDR2 ANQGSEA. The CDR3 length is 13 residues. CDR3 protein: CSVGLAGYNEQFF. Written as DNA, the CDR3 is TGCAGCGTTGGGCTAGCGGGCTACAATGAGCAGTTCTTC.

CDR3 nucleotides: TGTGCCAGCAGCTTACAAGAAACCCAGGAGACCCAGTACTTC. Its protein is CASSLQETQETQYF. The chain recombines TRBV11-1 with TRBJ2-5; D gene unclear. The CDR3 is 14 amino acids. The V end lost 2 bases, the J end lost 5 bases, and 12 bases lay between the germline ends. Germline V gene data show CDR1 as SGHAT and CDR2 as FQDESV (reference sequence). The complete variable domain, with remaining parts taken from reference TRBV11-1 and TRBJ2-5, reads EAEVAQSPRYKITEKSQAVAFWCDPISGHATLYWYRQILGQGPELLVQFQDESVVDDSQLPKDRFSAERLKGVDSTLKIQPAELGDSAMYLCASSLQETQETQYFGPGTRLLVL.

The chain uses TRBV30 and TRBJ1-5, with a weak D call TRBD1 (6 bases). Germline lookup yields CDR1 GTSNPN and CDR2 SVGIG (reference sequence). This CDR3 has 15 amino acids. Trimming cost V 1 base and J 1 base, with 11 bases left between them. CDR3 loop: CAWSDGQTSNQPQHF. In DNA, the CDR3 is TGTGCCTGGAGTGACGGACAGACAAGCAATCAGCCCCAGCATTTT.

The chain uses TRBV7-9 and TRBJ2-1, with D unresolved. The V end lost 0 bases, the J end lost 4 bases, and 10 bases lay between the germline ends. In germline, CDR1 is SEHNR, CDR2 FQNEAQ (reference sequence). This CDR3 has 15 amino acids. The CDR3 protein is CASSLARSSYNEQFF. The CDR3 nucleotides read TGTGCCAGCAGCTTAGCGCGGAGCAGTTACAATGAGCAGTTCTTC. Using reference TRBV7-9 and TRBJ2-1 for the parts outside the CDR3, the full variable domain is DTGVSQNPRHKITKRGQNVTFRCDPISEHNRLYWYRQTLGQGPEFLTYFQNEAQLEKSRLLSDRFSAERPKGSFSTLEIQRTEQGDSAMYLCASSLARSSYNEQFFGPGTRLTVL.

The chain is built from TRBV6-1 and TRBJ2-1; D is perhaps TRBD1 (6 bases). Trimming removed 5 bases at V and 8 bases at J, with 10 bases between. Germline V gives CDR1 MNHNS, CDR2 SASEGT. The CDR3 is made up of 12 amino acids. CDR3 sequence reads: CASSPAGDEQFF. CDR3 nucleotide sequence: TGTGCCAGCAGTCCCGCAGGGGATGAGCAGTTCTTC.

The CDR3: CASSSNGGVGDTQYF. CDR3 bases: TGTGCCAGCAGCTCAAACGGGGGAGTGGGAGATACGCAGTATTTT. This chain connects TRBV13 to TRBJ2-3; a weak D match, TRBD2 (6 bases). V was trimmed by 4 bases and J by 5 bases, leaving 16 bases between them. The CDR3 has 15 residues. In germline, CDR1 is PRHDT, CDR2 FYEKMQ (reference sequence).

The gene calls are TRBV7-2 and TRBJ2-7; TRBD1 is a possible D gene (6 bases). Looked up from germline, CDR1 is SGHTA and CDR2 is FQGNSA. The V end was cut by 5 bases, the J end by 2 bases, with 19 bases between. This CDR3 spans 16 amino acids. The CDR3 protein is CASSPTAGVVPYEQYF. DNA for the CDR3: TGTGCCAGCAGCCCAACCGCAGGGGTTGTACCCTACGAGCAGTACTTC.

The genes are TRBV7-2 and TRBJ2-5; no firm D call. Near its end, the DNA agrees better with TRBJ2-7, so the J call may be wrong. CDR1 SGHTA and CDR2 FQGNSA come from the germline V gene. The CDR3 covers 14 residues. The DNA of the CDR3 is TGTGCCAGCAGCCTAACTAACGTTGTCTACGAGCAGTACTTC. Translating it yields CASSLTNVVYEQYF.

The DNA for the CDR3 is TGTGCCAGTAGTAAGACTAGCGGGAGGACGCTAAACAATGAGCAGTTCTTC. Amino acid sequence: CASSKTSGRTLNNEQFF. V gene TRBV19 combines with J gene TRBJ2-1; 13 positions match TRBD2. The J segment lost 5 bases and the V segment lost 4 bases, leaving 8 bases of the junction unmatched. Germline loops: CDR1 LNHDA, CDR2 SQIVND (reference sequence). This CDR3 has 17 amino acids.

V and J are TRBV19 and TRBJ2-3; 10 bases are shared with TRBD1. Germline V gene data show CDR1 as LNHDA and CDR2 as SQIVND (reference sequence). After removal of 5 bases from V and 4 bases from J, the junction contained 6 bases not matched to a gene. This CDR3 has 15 residues. The CDR3 protein is CASSQSGTGADTQYF. CDR3 sequence (DNA): TGTGCCAGTAGTCAGAGCGGGACAGGGGCAGATACGCAGTATTTT.

J is TRBJ2-7 and V is TRBV10-3; TRBD1 matches 8 bases. CDR3 length equals 15 residues. Unmatched junction bases numbered 12, after V lost 5 bases and J lost 6 bases. Germline CDR1 reads ENHRY; CDR2 reads SYGVKD. The CDR3 is CAISKVSGGLGEQYF. CDR3 nucleotide sequence: TGTGCCATCAGTAAGGTTTCAGGGGGCCTGGGCGAGCAGTACTTC.

The chain is built from TRBV6-1 and TRBJ2-2, with D uncertain. This CDR3 is 15 amino acids long. Germline V gene lookup returns CDR1 MNHNS and CDR2 SASEGT. V lost 7 bases, J lost 1 base, and 13 bases lay in between. Here the CDR3 DNA reads TGTGCCAGCAACCCATGGGCCAGGAACACCGGGGAGCTGTTTTTT. It codes for CASNPWARNTGELFF.

Only a few counts were recorded for this clone. The chain has TRBV5-1 and TRBJ2-3, with 14 bases identical to TRBD2. The CDR3 contains 15 residues. Germline V gene lookup returns CDR1 SGHRS and CDR2 YFSETQ. Germline trimming cut 4 bases from V and 7 bases from J; bases unmatched to any gene: 5. CDR3 sequence reads: CASSVRLAGGNTQYF. CDR3 sequence (DNA): TGCGCCAGCAGCGTCAGACTAGCGGGGGGGAATACGCAGTATTTT.

The J gene is TRBJ1-1, the V gene TRBV29-1; 9 bases agree with TRBD1. V was pared by 6 bases and J by 1 base, with 6 bases of the junction left unmatched. CDR3 length: 14 amino acids. Germline loops: CDR1 SQVTM, CDR2 ANQGSEA. The CDR3: CSVRTGATNTEAFF. CDR3 nucleotides: TGCAGCGTCCGGACAGGGGCTACGAACACTGAAGCTTTCTTT.

The chain employs TRBV19 and TRBJ2-5; D might be TRBD1 (6 bases). There are 14 residues in the CDR3. V was shortened by 3 bases and J by 5 bases, with 13 bases between the two germline ends. Germline V lookup: CDR1 LNHDA, CDR2 SQIVND (reference sequence). CDR3 protein: CASSIQGSGETQYF. Here the CDR3 DNA reads TGTGCCAGTAGTATCCAGGGGTCGGGGGAGACCCAGTACTTC.

The genes are TRBV9 and TRBJ1-1; 7 bases agree with TRBD1. The germline gives CDR1 SGDLS, CDR2 YYNGEE. The CDR3 totals 14 residues. Unmatched junction bases numbered 3, after V lost 4 bases and J lost 0 bases. The CDR3 DNA follows: TGTGCCAGCAGCCCTGGGACAGTGAACACTGAAGCTTTCTTT. Its translation is CASSPGTVNTEAFF.

This clone has a handful of counts. This chain uses TRBV5-1 with TRBJ1-6; D might be TRBD1 (5 bases). With 4 bases removed from V and 4 bases from J, the gap between germline ends came to 12 bases. Germline loops: CDR1 SGHRS, CDR2 YFSETQ. The CDR3 length is 15 residues. This chain's CDR3 is CASSPLGDYNSPLHF. The CDR3 DNA sequence: TGCGCCAGCAGCCCCCTAGGGGATTATAATTCACCCCTCCACTTT.

The J gene is TRBJ2-3, the V gene TRBV2; 13 nucleotides align to TRBD2. Germline V gives CDR1 SNHLY, CDR2 FYNNEI. V lost 6 bases, J lost 5 bases, and 8 bases stayed unmatched. The CDR3 sequence is 16 residues long. The CDR3 sequence: CASSPGLAGSGDTQYF. CDR3 sequence (DNA): TGTGCCAGCAGCCCGGGACTAGCGGGGAGCGGAGATACGCAGTATTTT.

The genes are TRBV25-1 and TRBJ2-3; TRBD1 matches at 8 bases. The CDR3 extends over 16 amino acids. V dropped 8 bases and J dropped 1; count of bases not matched to a gene: 11. Germline CDR1 MGHDK, CDR2 SYGVNS. Here the CDR3 reads CASGLPQGAGTDTQYF. The CDR3 DNA is TGTGCCAGCGGTCTCCCCCAGGGGGCTGGCACAGATACGCAGTATTTT.

V usage is TRBV7-8 and J usage is TRBJ1-6; tentatively, D is TRBD1 (5 bases). The CDR3 covers 15 residues. Trimming removed 1 base from V and 8 bases from J, with 12 bases in between. Germline-derived CDR1 and CDR2 are SGHVS and FQNEAQ. CDR3: CASSLDGGIYSPLHF. DNA of the CDR3: TGTGCCAGCAGCTTAGATGGGGGGATTTATTCACCCCTCCACTTT.